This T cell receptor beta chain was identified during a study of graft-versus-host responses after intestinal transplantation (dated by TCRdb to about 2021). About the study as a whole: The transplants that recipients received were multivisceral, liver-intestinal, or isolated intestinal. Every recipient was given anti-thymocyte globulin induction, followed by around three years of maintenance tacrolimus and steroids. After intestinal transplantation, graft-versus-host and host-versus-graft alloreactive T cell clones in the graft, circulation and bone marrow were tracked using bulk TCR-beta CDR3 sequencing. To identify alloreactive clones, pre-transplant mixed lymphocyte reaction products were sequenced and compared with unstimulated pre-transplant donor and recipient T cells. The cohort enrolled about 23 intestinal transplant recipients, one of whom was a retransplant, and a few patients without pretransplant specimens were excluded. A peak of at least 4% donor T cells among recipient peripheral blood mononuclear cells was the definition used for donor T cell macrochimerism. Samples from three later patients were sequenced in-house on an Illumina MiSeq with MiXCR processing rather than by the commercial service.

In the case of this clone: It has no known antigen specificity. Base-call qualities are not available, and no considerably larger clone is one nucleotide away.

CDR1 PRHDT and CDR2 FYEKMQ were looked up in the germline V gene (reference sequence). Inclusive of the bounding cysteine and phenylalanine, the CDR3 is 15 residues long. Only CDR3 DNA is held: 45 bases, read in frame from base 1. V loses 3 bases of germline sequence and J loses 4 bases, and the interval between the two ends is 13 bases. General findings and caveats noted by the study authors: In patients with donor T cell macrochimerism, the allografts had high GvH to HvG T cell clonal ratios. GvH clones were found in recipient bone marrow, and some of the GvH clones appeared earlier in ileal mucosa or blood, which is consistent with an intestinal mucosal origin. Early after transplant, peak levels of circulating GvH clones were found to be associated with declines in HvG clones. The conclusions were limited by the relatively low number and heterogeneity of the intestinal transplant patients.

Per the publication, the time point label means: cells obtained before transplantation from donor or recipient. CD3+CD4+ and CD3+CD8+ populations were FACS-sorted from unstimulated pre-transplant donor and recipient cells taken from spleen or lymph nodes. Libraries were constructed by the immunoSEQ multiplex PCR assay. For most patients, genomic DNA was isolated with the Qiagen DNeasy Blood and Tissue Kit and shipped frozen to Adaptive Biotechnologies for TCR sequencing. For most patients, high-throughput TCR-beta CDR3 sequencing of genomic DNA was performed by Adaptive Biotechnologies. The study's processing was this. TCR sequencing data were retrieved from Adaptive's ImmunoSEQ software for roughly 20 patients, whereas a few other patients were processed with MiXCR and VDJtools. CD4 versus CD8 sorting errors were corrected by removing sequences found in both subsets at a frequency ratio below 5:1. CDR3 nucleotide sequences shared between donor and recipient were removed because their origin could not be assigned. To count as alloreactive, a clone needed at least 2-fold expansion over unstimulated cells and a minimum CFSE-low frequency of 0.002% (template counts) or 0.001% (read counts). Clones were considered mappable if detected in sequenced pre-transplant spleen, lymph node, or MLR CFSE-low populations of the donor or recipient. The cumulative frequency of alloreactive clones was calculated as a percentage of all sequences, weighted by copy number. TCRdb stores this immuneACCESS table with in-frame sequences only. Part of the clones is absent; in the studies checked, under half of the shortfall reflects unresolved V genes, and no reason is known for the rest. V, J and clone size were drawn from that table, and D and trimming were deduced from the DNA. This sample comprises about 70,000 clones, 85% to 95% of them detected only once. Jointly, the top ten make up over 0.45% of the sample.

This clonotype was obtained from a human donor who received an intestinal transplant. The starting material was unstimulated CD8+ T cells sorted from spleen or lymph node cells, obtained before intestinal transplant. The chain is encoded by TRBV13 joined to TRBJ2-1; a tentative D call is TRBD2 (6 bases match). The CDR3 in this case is CASSFPGDRYNEQFF. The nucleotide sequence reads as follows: TGTGCCAGCAGCTTTCCGGGAGACAGATACAATGAGCAGTTCTTC.